This TCR beta chain was sequenced during a study of blood T cell repertoires in COVID-19. Study-wide background: The United States, Italy and Spain were the sources of the acute and convalescent COVID-19 samples. In each case, the material was cDNA or gDNA derived from T cells, B-cell-depleted T cells, or PBMCs.

A note on this clone: The sample has other DNA sequences that encode this CDR3 too.

The CDR3 is 14 residues long. V lost 1 base, J lost 4 bases, and 7 bases lay in between. Germline assignment: CDR1 SGHTA and CDR2 FQGNSA. In the study's own analysis: By means of reference gene primer amplification, nucleated cell counts were estimated. The protocol was immunoSEQ multiplex PCR, while the TCRdb copy is restricted to in-frame clones and leaves out a portion. That table is the source of V, J and clone size, and D and trimming were worked out from the DNA. The data contain over 300,000 clones, about 86% of them seen just once; the ten biggest clones take up roughly 1.1%. This clonotype was sampled from a woman aged 45 to 65 with acute or convalescent COVID-19. The J gene is TRBJ2-2, the V gene TRBV7-2; D is unclear. Sequenced: peripheral blood. The CDR3 region is CASSLVGSTGELFF. For the CDR3, the DNA is TGTGCCAGCAGCTTAGTCGGGTCCACCGGGGAGCTGTTTTTT. Drawing the rest from reference TRBV7-2 and TRBJ2-2, the complete variable domain is GAGVSQSPSNKVTEKGKDVELRCDPISGHTALYWYRQSLGQGLEFLIYFQGNSAPDKSGLPSDRFSAERTGGSVSTLTIQRTQQEDSAVYLCASSLVGSTGELFFGEGSRLTVL.